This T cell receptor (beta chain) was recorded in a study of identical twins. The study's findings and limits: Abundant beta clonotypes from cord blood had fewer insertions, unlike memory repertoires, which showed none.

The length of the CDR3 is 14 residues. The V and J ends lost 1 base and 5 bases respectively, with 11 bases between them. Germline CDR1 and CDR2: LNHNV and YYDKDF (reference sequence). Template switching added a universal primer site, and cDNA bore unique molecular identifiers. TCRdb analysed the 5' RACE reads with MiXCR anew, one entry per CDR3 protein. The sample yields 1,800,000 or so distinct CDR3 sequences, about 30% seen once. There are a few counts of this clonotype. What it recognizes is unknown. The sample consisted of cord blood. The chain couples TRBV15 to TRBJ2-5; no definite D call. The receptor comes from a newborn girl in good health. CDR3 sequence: CATSRVNPAETQYF. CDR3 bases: TGTGCCACCAGCAGAGTGAATCCAGCGGAGACCCAGTACTTC. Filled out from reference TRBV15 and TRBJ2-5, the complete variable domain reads DAMVIQNPRYQVTQFGKPVTLSCSQTLNHNVMYWYQQKSSQAPKLLFHYYDKDFNNEADTPDNFQSRRPNTSFCFLDIRSPGLGDTAMYLCATSRVNPAETQYFGPGTRLLVL.